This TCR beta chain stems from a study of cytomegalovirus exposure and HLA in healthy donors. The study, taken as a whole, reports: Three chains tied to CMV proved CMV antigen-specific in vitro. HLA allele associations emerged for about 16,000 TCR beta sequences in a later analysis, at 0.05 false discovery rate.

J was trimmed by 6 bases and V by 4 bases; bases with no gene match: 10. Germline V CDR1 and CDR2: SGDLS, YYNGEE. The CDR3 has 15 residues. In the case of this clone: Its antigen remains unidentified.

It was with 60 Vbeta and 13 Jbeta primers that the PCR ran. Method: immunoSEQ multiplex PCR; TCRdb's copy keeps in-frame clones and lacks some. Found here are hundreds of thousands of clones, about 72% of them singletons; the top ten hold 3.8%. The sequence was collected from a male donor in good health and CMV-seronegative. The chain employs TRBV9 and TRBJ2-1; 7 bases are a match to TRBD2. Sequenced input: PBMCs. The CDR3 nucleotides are TGTGCCAGCAGCCCCCGGGAGAGCGGGGCCAATGAGCAGTTCTTC. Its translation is CASSPRESGANEQFF.